The clone carrying this T cell receptor beta chain turned up a few times. Its antigen is currently unknown. This specimen comes from a study of shared clonotypes between healthy human individuals. Study-wide background: The study drew on a couple of women and a few men aged 18 to 49 as donors. Study conclusions and caveats: Expectations were that clonotype sharing among donors would be affected by sequencing depth.

This CDR3 is built from 16 residues. Looked up from germline, CDR1 is MNHEY and CDR2 is SMNVEV (reference sequence). Trimming cost V 5 bases and J 3 bases, with 20 bases left between them. The repertoire was sequenced with immunoSEQ multiplex PCR; TCRdb's copy has only in-frame clones and lacks some. Of about 2.4 million clones in the sample, more than 90% were seen once. The sequence came from a young man in good health. The gene calls are TRBV27 and TRBJ2-7; D unresolved. Sequences were obtained from naive CD4+ T cells sorted from blood. Subset reported: CD45RA+ positively selected. CDR3 amino acids: CASSVFSVSLGYEQYF. The DNA for the CDR3 is TGTGCCAGCAGTGTTTTTTCCGTGTCGCTGGGCTACGAGCAGTACTTC.